This T cell receptor beta chain was recorded in a study of T cell repertoires in cytomegalovirus infection. Study context: Public TCR beta signature analysis indicated the presence of both CMV infection and matching HLA type.

There are 15 residues in the CDR3. V lost 3 bases, J lost 8 bases, and 10 bases stayed unmatched. Findings and limits, study-wide: Adding up the frequency of public TCR beta families identified people who carried CMV plus the relevant HLA.

The sample holds many counts of this clonotype. The antigen remains unidentified. TCRdb reprocessed the reads with MiXCR, giving one entry per CDR3 protein. Counted here are around 300,000 distinct CDR3 sequences, roughly 21% occurring once; the ten biggest clones make up roughly 19%. The clonotype comes from a human donor in good health (CMV status not recorded). Some clones in this sample may be carry-over from other donors' samples. V gene TRBV12-3 or TRBV12-4 combines with J gene TRBJ2-1, with 7 bases lining up with TRBD2. Specimen: cultured PBMCs, collected from culture after CMV antigen stimulation. The CDR3 sequence: CASSFYLPAGDEQFF. DNA for the CDR3: TGTGCCAGCAGTTTTTACCTCCCGGCGGGAGATGAGCAGTTCTTC.